This T cell receptor (beta chain) is drawn from a study of blood T cell repertoires in COVID-19. About the research overall: PBMCs, B-cell-depleted T cells, or T cells were the source of the cDNA or gDNA that made up the material.

From germline, CDR1 is SGHTA and CDR2 FQGNSA. The CDR3 is made up of 19 amino acids. The germline V and J ends were trimmed by 2 bases and 2 bases, with 22 bases remaining between them. Original data processing: Amplification from reference gene primers served as the basis for estimated nucleated cell counts. Repertoires were generated with immunoSEQ multiplex PCR, while TCRdb's copy carries only in-frame clones and drops some. The V and J calls and clone size were taken over from that table, and D and trimming were inferred from the DNA. Here the sample spans tens of thousands of clones, nearly 90% being singletons.

The specimen was peripheral blood. The V call is TRBV7-2, the J call TRBJ1-5, with D perhaps matching TRBD1 (5 bases). This clonotype was obtained from a woman of 80 years or more with active or convalescent COVID-19. The CDR3 sequence is CASSLRRSTGNIGNQPQHF. The CDR3 DNA is TGTGCCAGCAGCTTAAGGCGGTCTACAGGAAACATTGGCAATCAGCCCCAGCATTTT.